The present entry profiles one T cell receptor (beta chain) with its context. This CDR3 comprises 17 residues. The germline gives CDR1 SGHNT, CDR2 YENEEA. V lost 6 bases to trimming and J lost 2 bases; unmatched junction nucleotides: 8. This entry comes from a study of T cells in localized non-small cell lung cancer. The repertoire was sequenced with immunoSEQ multiplex PCR; TCRdb's copy has only in-frame clones and lacks some. The sample yields tens of thousands of clones, 80% to 95% seen once. This sequence was found in a female donor older than 55 with stage I lung adenocarcinoma. The chain has TRBV11-3 and TRBJ2-2; TRBD2 matches at 11 bases. The sample consisted of peripheral blood, taken before any cancer treatment. The CDR3 nucleotides read TGTGCCAGCAGAGGAACTAGCGGGGGTCCTAACACCGGGGAGCTGTTTTTT. It codes for CASRGTSGGPNTGELFF. The whole variable domain, filled in from reference TRBV11-3 and TRBJ2-2, reads EAGVVQSPRYKIIEKKQPVAFWCNPISGHNTLYWYLQNLGQGPELLIRYENEEAVDDSQLPKDRFSAERLKGVDSTLKIQPAELGDSAVYLCASRGTSGGPNTGELFFGEGSRLTVL.